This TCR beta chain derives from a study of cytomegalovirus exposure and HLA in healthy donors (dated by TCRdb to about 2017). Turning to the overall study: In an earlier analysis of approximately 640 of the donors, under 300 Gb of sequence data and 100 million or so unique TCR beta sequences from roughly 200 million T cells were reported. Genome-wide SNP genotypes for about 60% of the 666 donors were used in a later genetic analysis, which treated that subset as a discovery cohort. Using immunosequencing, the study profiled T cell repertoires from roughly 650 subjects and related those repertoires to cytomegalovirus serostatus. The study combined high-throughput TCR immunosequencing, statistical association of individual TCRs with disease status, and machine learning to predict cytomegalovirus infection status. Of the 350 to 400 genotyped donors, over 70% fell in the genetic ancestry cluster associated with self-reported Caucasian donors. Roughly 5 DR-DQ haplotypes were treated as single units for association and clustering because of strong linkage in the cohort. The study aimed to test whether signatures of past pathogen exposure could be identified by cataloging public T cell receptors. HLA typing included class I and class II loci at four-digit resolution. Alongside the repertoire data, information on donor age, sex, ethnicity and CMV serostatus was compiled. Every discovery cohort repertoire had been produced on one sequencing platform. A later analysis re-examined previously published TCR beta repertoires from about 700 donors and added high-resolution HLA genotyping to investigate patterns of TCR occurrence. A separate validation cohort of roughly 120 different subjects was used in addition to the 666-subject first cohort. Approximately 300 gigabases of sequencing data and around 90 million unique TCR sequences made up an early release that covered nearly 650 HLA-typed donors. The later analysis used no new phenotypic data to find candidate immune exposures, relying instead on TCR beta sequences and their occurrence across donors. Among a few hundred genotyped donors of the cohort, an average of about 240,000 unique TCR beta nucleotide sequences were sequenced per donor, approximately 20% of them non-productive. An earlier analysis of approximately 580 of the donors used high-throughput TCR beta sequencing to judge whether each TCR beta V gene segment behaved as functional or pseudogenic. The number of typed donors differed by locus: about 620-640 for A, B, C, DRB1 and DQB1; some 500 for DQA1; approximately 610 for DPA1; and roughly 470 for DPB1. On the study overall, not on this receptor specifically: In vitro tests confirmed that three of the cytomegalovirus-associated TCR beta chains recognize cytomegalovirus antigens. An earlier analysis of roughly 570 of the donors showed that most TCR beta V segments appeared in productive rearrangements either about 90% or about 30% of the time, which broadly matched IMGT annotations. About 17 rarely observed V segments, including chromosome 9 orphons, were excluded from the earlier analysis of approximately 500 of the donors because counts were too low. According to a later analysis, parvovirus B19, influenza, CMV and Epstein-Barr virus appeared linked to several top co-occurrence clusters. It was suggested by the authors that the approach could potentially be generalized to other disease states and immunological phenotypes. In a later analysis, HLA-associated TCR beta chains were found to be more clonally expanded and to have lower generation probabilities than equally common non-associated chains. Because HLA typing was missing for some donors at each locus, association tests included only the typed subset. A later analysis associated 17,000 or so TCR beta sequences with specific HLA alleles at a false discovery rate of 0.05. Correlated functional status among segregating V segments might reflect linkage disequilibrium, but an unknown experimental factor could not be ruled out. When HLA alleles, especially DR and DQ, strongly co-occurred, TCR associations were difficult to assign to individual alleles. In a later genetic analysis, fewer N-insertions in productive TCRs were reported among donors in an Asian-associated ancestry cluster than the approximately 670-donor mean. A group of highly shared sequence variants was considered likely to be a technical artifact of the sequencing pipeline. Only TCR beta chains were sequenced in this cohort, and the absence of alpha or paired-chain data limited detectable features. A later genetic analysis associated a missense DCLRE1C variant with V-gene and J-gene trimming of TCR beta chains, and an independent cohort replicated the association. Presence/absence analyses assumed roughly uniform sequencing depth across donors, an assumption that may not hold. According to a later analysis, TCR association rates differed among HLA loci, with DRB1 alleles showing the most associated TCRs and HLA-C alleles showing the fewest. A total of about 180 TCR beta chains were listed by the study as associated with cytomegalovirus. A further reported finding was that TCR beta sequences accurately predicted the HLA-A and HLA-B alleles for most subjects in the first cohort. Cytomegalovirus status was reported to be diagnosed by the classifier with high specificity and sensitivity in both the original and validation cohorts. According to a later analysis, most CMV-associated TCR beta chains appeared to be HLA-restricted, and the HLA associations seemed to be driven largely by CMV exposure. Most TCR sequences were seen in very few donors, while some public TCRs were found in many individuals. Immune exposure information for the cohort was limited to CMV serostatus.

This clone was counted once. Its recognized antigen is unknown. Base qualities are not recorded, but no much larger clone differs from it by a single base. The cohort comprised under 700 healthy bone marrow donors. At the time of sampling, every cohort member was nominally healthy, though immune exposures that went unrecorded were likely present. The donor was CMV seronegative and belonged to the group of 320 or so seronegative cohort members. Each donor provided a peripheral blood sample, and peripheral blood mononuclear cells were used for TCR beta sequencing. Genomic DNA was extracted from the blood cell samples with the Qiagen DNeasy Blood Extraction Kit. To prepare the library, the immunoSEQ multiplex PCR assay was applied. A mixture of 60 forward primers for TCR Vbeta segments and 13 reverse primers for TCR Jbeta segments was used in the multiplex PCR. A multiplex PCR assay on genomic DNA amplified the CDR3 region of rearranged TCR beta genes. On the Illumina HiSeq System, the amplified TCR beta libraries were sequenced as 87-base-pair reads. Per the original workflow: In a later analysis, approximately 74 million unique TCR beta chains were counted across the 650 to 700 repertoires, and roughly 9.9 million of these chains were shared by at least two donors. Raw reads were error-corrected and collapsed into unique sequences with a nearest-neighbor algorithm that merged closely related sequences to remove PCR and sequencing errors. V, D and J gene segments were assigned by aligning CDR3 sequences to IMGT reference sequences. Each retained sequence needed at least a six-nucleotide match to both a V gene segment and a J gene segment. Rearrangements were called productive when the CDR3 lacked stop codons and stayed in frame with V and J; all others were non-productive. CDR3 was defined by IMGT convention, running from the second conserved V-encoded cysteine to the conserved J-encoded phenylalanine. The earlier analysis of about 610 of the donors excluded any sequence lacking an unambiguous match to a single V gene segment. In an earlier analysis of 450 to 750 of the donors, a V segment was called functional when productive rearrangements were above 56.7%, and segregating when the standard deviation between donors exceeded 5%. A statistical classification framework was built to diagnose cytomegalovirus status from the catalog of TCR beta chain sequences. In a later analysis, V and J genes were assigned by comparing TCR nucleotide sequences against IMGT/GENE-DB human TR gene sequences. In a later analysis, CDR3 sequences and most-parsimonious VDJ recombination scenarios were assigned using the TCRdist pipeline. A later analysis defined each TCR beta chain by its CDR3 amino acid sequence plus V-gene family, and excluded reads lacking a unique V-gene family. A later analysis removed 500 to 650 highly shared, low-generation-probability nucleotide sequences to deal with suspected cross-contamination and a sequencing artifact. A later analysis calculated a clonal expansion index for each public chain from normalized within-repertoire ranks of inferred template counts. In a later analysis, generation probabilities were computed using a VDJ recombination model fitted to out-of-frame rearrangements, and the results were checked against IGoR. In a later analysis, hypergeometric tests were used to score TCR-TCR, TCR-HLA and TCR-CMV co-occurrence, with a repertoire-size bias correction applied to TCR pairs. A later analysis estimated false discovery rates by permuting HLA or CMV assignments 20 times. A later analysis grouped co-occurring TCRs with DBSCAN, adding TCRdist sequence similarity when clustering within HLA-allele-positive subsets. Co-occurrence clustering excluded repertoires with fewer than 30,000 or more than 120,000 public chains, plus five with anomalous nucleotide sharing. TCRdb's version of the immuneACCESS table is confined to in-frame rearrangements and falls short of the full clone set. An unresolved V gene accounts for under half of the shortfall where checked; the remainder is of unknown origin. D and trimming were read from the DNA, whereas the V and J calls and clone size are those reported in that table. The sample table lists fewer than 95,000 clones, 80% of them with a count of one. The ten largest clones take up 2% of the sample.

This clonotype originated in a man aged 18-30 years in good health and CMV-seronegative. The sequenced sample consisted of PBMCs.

The base sequence is TGTGCCAGCAGCTTGGGCAGCTATGGCTACACCTTC. It specifies CASSLGSYGYTF. The receptor chain draws on TRBV7-8 and TRBJ1-2, with the D gene not confidently named. CDR1 and CDR2, per the germline V gene, are SGHVS and FQNEAQ. V sheds 3 bases and J sheds 4 bases, leaving 6 bases between their ends. Its CDR3 holds 12 amino acids, cysteine through phenylalanine. Solely the CDR3 DNA is kept, with 36 bases framed from the first base.